The 9 T cell receptor beta chains presented below share a single source sample, sequenced in a study of blood T cell repertoires in COVID-19. The method was immunoSEQ multiplex PCR; TCRdb's version includes in-frame clones alone and lacks a portion of them. The data show around 170,000 clones, around 84% seen once. Material: peripheral blood. The receptors come from a man aged 25-45 years with active or convalescent COVID-19.

The rearrangement uses TRBV19 and TRBJ1-6; 12 positions match TRBD1. The CDR3 length is 15 residues. With V trimmed by 3 bases and J by 10 bases, 4 bases remained unmatched. Looked up from germline, CDR1 is LNHDA and CDR2 is SQIVND (reference sequence). The CDR3 DNA is TGTGCCAGTAGTATGGGACAGGGGGCGACGTCACCCCTCCACTTT. Its protein is CASSMGQGATSPLHF.

The DNA of the CDR3 is TGTGCCAGCAGCCGATGGGGGGACACCGGGGAGCTGTTTTTT. Protein sequence: CASSRWGDTGELFF. The chain has TRBV14 and TRBJ2-2, with D tentatively TRBD2 (6 bases). This CDR3 region has 14 residues. V gave up 4 bases and J gave up 3 bases, with 9 bases separating them. Germline lookup yields CDR1 SGHDN and CDR2 FVKESK.

This chain connects TRBV6-5 to TRBJ2-7, with TRBD1 matching over 7 bases. J lost 3 bases, V lost 0 bases, and 5 bases had no gene match. The CDR3 is 15 residues long. Germline loops: CDR1 MNHEY, CDR2 SVGAGI. The CDR3 sequence: CASSYSGDSFYEQYF. The CDR3 coding sequence is TGTGCCAGCAGTTACTCGGGGGACAGCTTCTACGAGCAGTACTTC.

This clone came up once. The rearrangement links TRBV6-1 to TRBJ2-1; D is unclear. Germline CDR1 is MNHNS and CDR2 is SASEGT. The V end lost 6 bases, the J end lost 3 bases, and 15 bases lay between the germline ends. The CDR3 has 15 residues. The CDR3 spells CASSLSATLYNEQFF. In DNA, the CDR3 is TGTGCCAGCAGCCTAAGCGCCACACTCTACAATGAGCAGTTCTTC.

The rearrangement joins TRBV19 to TRBJ2-7, with 9 positions matching TRBD2. This CDR3 is built from 15 residues. J gave up 2 bases and V 3 bases, and 5 bases lay outside the gene matches. Germline lookup yields CDR1 LNHDA and CDR2 SQIVND (reference sequence). The CDR3 DNA reads as TGTGCCAGTAGTATTAGGCTAGCGGGGCCCTACGAGCAGTACTTC. This translates into CASSIRLAGPYEQYF. Full variable domain (remainder filled in from reference TRBV19 and TRBJ2-7): DGGITQSPKYLFRKEGQNVTLSCEQNLNHDAMYWYRQDPGQGLRLIYYSQIVNDFQKGDIAEGYSVSREKKESFPLTVTSAQKNPTAFYLCASSIRLAGPYEQYFGPGTRLTVT.

The chain links TRBV12-3 or TRBV12-4 to TRBJ1-2; D not certain. The V and J ends lost 6 bases and 5 bases respectively, with 10 bases between them. This CDR3 has 12 amino acids. The chain's CDR3 is CASSAGEYGYTF. The CDR3 DNA is TGTGCCAGCAGCGCGGGAGAATATGGCTACACCTTC.

V usage is TRBV5-1 and J usage is TRBJ2-7; 7 bases match TRBD2. The CDR3 loop spans 14 amino acids. Germline lookup yields CDR1 SGHRS and CDR2 YFSETQ. J was trimmed by 1 base and V by 7 bases; bases with no gene match: 8. The CDR3 sequence: CASRRTRESYEQYF. The CDR3 coding sequence is TGCGCCAGCCGCCGGACGCGGGAGTCCTACGAGCAGTACTTC.

The chain has TRBV28 and TRBJ2-4; tentatively, D is TRBD2 (6 bases). The CDR3 is 15 residues long. The germline gives CDR1 MDHEN, CDR2 SYDVKM. Trimming took off 4 bases at V and 1 base at J, with 11 bases between the two ends. Here the CDR3 reads CASSSAGGAKNIQYF. CDR3 DNA: TGTGCCAGCAGTTCTGCTGGGGGGGCCAAAAACATTCAGTACTTC.

V usage is TRBV20-1 and J usage is TRBJ1-3; 7 bases line up with TRBD1. The V segment lost 5 bases and the J segment 0 bases; nucleotides outside the gene matches: 10. This CDR3 contains 16 residues. The germline CDR1 and CDR2 sequences are DFQATT and SNEGSKA (reference sequence). The CDR3 nucleotides read TGCAGTGCTGGTGGGGACAGAGTTAGCTCTGGAAACACCATATATTTT. Translation: CSAGGDRVSSGNTIYF.